Described below is a single T cell receptor (beta chain) sequence and its context. The data derive from a study of blood T cell repertoires in COVID-19. As processed by the authors: From reference gene primer amplification, estimates of nucleated cell counts were derived. The protocol was immunoSEQ multiplex PCR, while the TCRdb copy is restricted to in-frame clones and leaves out a portion. Clone size and V and J calls were adopted from that table, with D and trimming inferred from the DNA. The repertoire holds over 85,000 clones, with about 83% as singletons. V was shortened by 0 bases and J by 2 bases, with 13 bases between the two germline ends. The CDR3 is 15 amino acids. The germline V gene encodes CDR1 GTSNPN and CDR2 SVGIG (reference sequence).

The sample consisted of peripheral blood. The chain couples TRBV30 to TRBJ1-1; D is perhaps TRBD1 (5 bases). This clonotype was obtained from a woman between 70 and 85 years old with acute or convalescent COVID-19. The CDR3 DNA reads as TGTGCCTGGAGTGTGTTTGGGGCGGGAAACACTGAAGCTTTCTTT. This encodes CAWSVFGAGNTEAFF.